This TCR beta chain originates from a study of blood T cell repertoires in COVID-19. On the study more broadly: Material from acute and convalescent COVID-19 was sourced from the United States, Italy and Spain.

The CDR3 has 15 residues. Germline V lookup: CDR1 SGHDT, CDR2 YYEEEE. Trimming shortened V by 3 bases and J by 0 bases, and 10 bases separated the two germline ends. Source study methods: For nucleated cells, counts were estimated from reference gene primer amplification. Generated by immunoSEQ multiplex PCR, the TCRdb table keeps only in-frame clones and is missing some. V, J and clone size were drawn from that table, and D and trimming were deduced from the DNA. Altogether fewer than 200,000 clones are present, roughly 85% being singletons, with the ten largest covering 4% to 4.5%. The sequence came from a woman in her forties or fifties who had recovered from COVID-19. Material: PBMCs or T cells enriched from blood (not recorded which). The V and J genes are TRBV5-6 and TRBJ1-3; D perhaps matches TRBD1 (6 bases). CDR3: CASSSGQLSGNTIYF. The DNA for the CDR3 is TGTGCCAGCAGCTCAGGACAGCTCTCTGGAAACACCATATATTTT.